The rows below give T cell receptor beta chains drawn from one sample of a study of CD8 T cells in Susac syndrome. TCRdb reanalysed the immunoSEQ multiplex PCR reads using MiXCR and keeps one entry per CDR3 protein. The data hold over 300,000 distinct CDR3 sequences, with roughly nine tenths observed a single time. Sequenced: CD4+ T cells from PBMCs. These receptors all come from a human donor with multiple sclerosis. The CDR3 runs from the conserved cysteine through the conserved F or W. A D gene is named only where the DNA matches it firmly. Part of the rows lack a size; the others show once, few, many or a class for expanded clones.

>TRBV6-5|TRBJ2-1|-|-
TGTGCCAGCAGTTACTCCAGGTTTAGCTACAATGAGCAGTTCTTC
CASSYSRFSYNEQFF
>TRBV15|TRBJ2-1|once|-
TGTGCCACCAGCAGCCATCTTGAGCAGTTCTTC
CATSSHLEQFF
>TRBV4-2|TRBJ2-3|-|TRBD2
TGTGCCAGCAGCCAAGAAAGGGGGACTAGCGGGGGCTCAGATACGCAGTATTTT
CASSQERGTSGGSDTQYF
>TRBV19|TRBJ2-6|-|-
TGTGCCAGTAGTATCTTCGGCACCTCTGGGGCCAACGTCCTGACTTTC
CASSIFGTSGANVLTF
>TRBV18|TRBJ2-2|few|-
TGTGCCAGCTCACCCCGGGGTGCGAACACCGGGGAGCTGTTTTTT
CASSPRGANTGELFF
>TRBV11-3|TRBJ2-3|-|TRBD2
TGTGCCAGCAGCCAGGGACTAGCGGGAGCCACAGATACGCAGTATTTT
CASSQGLAGATDTQYF
>TRBV3-1|TRBJ2-5|once|-
TGTGCCAGCAGCCAAGCGAAAGGGTCAGGTGAGACCCAGTACTTC
CASSQAKGSGETQYF
>TRBV10-2|TRBJ1-3|-|-
TGCGCCAGCAGGCAGAGGAACTCTGGAAACACCATATATTTT
CASRQRNSGNTIYF
>TRBV5-1|TRBJ2-7|few|-
TGCGCCAGCAGCTACAGTCTCGGGAACGAGCAGTACTTC
CASSYSLGNEQYF
>TRBV9|TRBJ2-3|-|-
TGTGCCAGCAGCGTAGCCGAAGATACGCAGTATTTT
CASSVAEDTQYF
>TRBV14|TRBJ2-2|-|TRBD2
TGTGCCAGCAGAGCGGGGACCGGGGAGCTGTTTTTT
CASRAGTGELFF